The 32 T cell receptor beta chains presented below share a single source sample, sequenced in a study of cytotoxic CD8 clonotypes in ibrutinib-treated CLL. The data were produced by immunoSEQ multiplex PCR, yet TCRdb's version contains in-frame clones alone and is incomplete. The sample holds 150,000 to 200,000 clones; approximately 90% are singletons and the top ten take about 3%. Sequences were derived from PBMCs, sampled at disease progression, from a patient treated with ibrutinib. The receptors here all came from a human donor with chronic lymphocytic leukemia.

The chain joins TRBV5-5 to TRBJ1-2; no reliable D call. Trimming stripped 0 bases from V and 5 bases from J, with 5 bases between. The CDR3 length is 12 residues. CDR1 is SGHKS and CDR2 is YYEKEE in the germline V gene (reference sequence). The CDR3 DNA reads TGTGCCAGCAGCTTGGGAGGGTATGGCTACACCTTC. Amino acids: CASSLGGYGYTF.

V gene TRBV5-8 combines with J gene TRBJ2-3; unclear D gene. The CDR3 runs 16 residues. Germline loops: CDR1 SGHTS, CDR2 YDEGEE. The V gene lost 0 bases and the J gene lost 0 bases, with 11 bases spanning the gap. DNA for the CDR3: TGTGCCAGCAGCTTGGCCGGACGGCGTAGCACAGATACGCAGTATTTT. This gives the protein CASSLAGRRSTDTQYF.

V and J are TRBV9 and TRBJ1-3; tentative D call: TRBD1 (5 bases). Trimming took off 1 base at V and 0 bases at J, with 11 bases between the two ends. CDR1 SGDLS and CDR2 YYNGEE come from the germline V gene. The CDR3 spans 16 residues. In DNA, the CDR3 is TGTGCCAGCAGCGTACGGGGCTCGAACTCTGGAAACACCATATATTTT. Amino acid sequence: CASSVRGSNSGNTIYF.

The J gene is TRBJ1-3, the V gene TRBV9, with a possible D match to TRBD1 (6 bases). V shed 6 bases and J shed 8 bases, with 21 bases lying between them. This CDR3 contains 15 residues. Germline V gene lookup returns CDR1 SGDLS and CDR2 YYNGEE. The CDR3 DNA sequence: TGTGCCAGCAAATCCACTGTATATGCAGGGGACACCATATATTTT. Translation: CASKSTVYAGDTIYF.

The rearrangement joins TRBV2 to TRBJ2-7, with 8 bases aligning to TRBD2. The CDR3 consists of 14 residues. The ends lost 9 bases at V and 4 bases at J; junction bases unmatched: 11. Germline CDR1 reads SNHLY; CDR2 reads FYNNEI. CDR3 loop: CASRDSGGDYEQYF. The CDR3 nucleotides are TGTGCCAGTCGGGACTCCGGGGGGGATTACGAGCAGTACTTC.

This sequence joins TRBV30 and TRBJ2-1; TRBD2 agrees at 9 bases. This CDR3 has 14 amino acids. Trimming took 2 bases from V and 7 from J; bases not matched to a gene: 6. Germline CDR1 and CDR2: GTSNPN and SVGIG (reference sequence). CDR3 loop: CAWSSSGRLNEQFF. The CDR3 DNA reads as TGTGCCTGGAGTAGTAGCGGGAGATTGAATGAGCAGTTCTTC.

The chain couples TRBV7-3 to TRBJ2-2, with D tentatively TRBD1 (6 bases). Germline CDR1 and CDR2: SGHTA and FQGTGA. The germline V and J ends were trimmed by 4 bases and 7 bases, with 16 bases remaining between them. This CDR3 region has 15 residues. CDR3 sequence (DNA): TGTGCCAGCAGCTCTGGGGCGACAGGAAGCGGGGAGCTGTTTTTT. Residues: CASSSGATGSGELFF.

The CDR3 here is CASSLTRGAYNEQFF. Here the CDR3 DNA reads TGCGCCAGCAGCTTGACGCGGGGAGCCTACAATGAGCAGTTCTTC. The chain employs TRBV5-1 and TRBJ2-1; maybe TRBD2 (6 bases). The V gene lost 1 base and the J gene lost 2 bases, with 10 bases spanning the gap. Looked up from germline, CDR1 is SGHRS and CDR2 is YFSETQ. CDR3 size: 15 residues.

The chain employs TRBV28 and TRBJ2-5; D call uncertain. In germline, CDR1 is MDHEN, CDR2 SYDVKM. V lost 8 bases and J 5 bases, leaving 18 bases between the germline ends. The CDR3 loop spans 14 amino acids. This chain's CDR3 is CASGFLYGAETQYF. DNA of the CDR3: TGTGCCAGCGGATTTTTGTATGGCGCGGAGACCCAGTACTTC.

The gene calls are TRBV5-1 and TRBJ1-2; D not resolved. Deletions cut 5 bases from V and 4 bases from J, with 15 bases between. CDR1 and CDR2 (germline): SGHRS, YFSETQ. The CDR3 contains 14 residues. This CDR3 is CASSPTDEAYGYTF. The CDR3 nucleotides read TGCGCCAGCAGTCCGACCGACGAAGCCTATGGCTACACCTTC. The entire variable domain, with the rest obtained from reference TRBV5-1 and TRBJ1-2, is as follows: KAGVTQTPRYLIKTRGQQVTLSCSPISGHRSVSWYQQTPGQGLQFLFEYFSETQRNKGNFPGRFSGRQFSNSRSEMNVSTLELGDSALYLCASSPTDEAYGYTFGSGTRLTVV.

This clone has a single count. J is TRBJ2-1 and V is TRBV29-1; D remains unclear. The CDR3 contains 12 residues. Germline V gene sequence: CDR1 SQVTM, CDR2 ANQGSEA. Trimming took 8 bases from V and 0 from J, leaving 8 bases between them. The CDR3 DNA sequence: TGCAGCCTATGGTCCTCCTACAATGAGCAGTTCTTC. Translation gives CSLWSSYNEQFF.

The genes are TRBV6-6 and TRBJ2-1; 9 bases align to TRBD1. V shed 0 bases, J shed 2 bases, and the junction held 2 bases outside the gene matches. The germline CDR1 and CDR2 sequences are MNHNY and SVGAGI (reference sequence). This CDR3 is 16 amino acids long. The CDR3 DNA sequence: TGTGCCAGCAGTTACTCGAGACAGGGGGCCTACAATGAGCAGTTCTTC. Translating gives CASSYSRQGAYNEQFF.

The V gene is TRBV6-6, the J gene TRBJ1-5; no firm D call. The CDR3 sequence is 13 residues long. The V end was cut by 7 bases, the J end by 6 bases, with 13 bases between. Germline values: CDR1 MNHNY, CDR2 SVGAGI (reference sequence). The CDR3 sequence is CASTDIAAQPQHF. CDR3 DNA: TGTGCCAGCACGGATATCGCCGCTCAGCCCCAGCATTTT.

The chain couples TRBV2 to TRBJ2-7; D might be TRBD2 (7 bases). There are 14 residues in the CDR3. The germline V and J ends were trimmed by 8 bases and 2 bases, with 16 bases remaining between them. Looked up from germline, CDR1 is SNHLY and CDR2 is FYNNEI. CDR3 nucleotide sequence: TGTGCCAGCCGAAGGGGGGAGGGGGCCTACGAGCAGTACTTC. Translated, it gives CASRRGEGAYEQYF.

The CDR3 nucleotides are TGCGCCAGCAGCATGACAGGGGGTTCCTACGAGCAGTACTTC. Its translation: CASSMTGGSYEQYF. The J gene is TRBJ2-7, the V gene TRBV5-1; TRBD1 matches at 9 bases. V was pared by 4 bases and J by 1 base, with 3 bases of the junction left unmatched. CDR3 length: 14 amino acids. Looked up from germline, CDR1 is SGHRS and CDR2 is YFSETQ.

The rearrangement links TRBV7-2 to TRBJ1-2; TRBD1 matches 7 bases. Germline-derived CDR1 and CDR2 are SGHTA and FQGNSA. The V and J ends lost 6 bases and 4 bases, in that order; junction bases with no gene match: 5. This CDR3 contains 13 residues. As DNA, the CDR3 is TGTGCCAGCAGTGGGGACAGCCGCTATGGCTACACCTTC. Its translation: CASSGDSRYGYTF.

The CDR3 region has the DNA TGTGCCAGCAGCTTACTAGACCACCCCCCAACATGGGAGCAGTACTTC. Translated: CASSLLDHPPTWEQYF. The rearrangement uses TRBV7-2 and TRBJ2-7; no reliable D call. The V gene's germline CDR1 is SGHTA and CDR2 FQGNSA. V shed 2 bases and J shed 7 bases, with 21 bases lying between them. CDR3 length: 16 amino acids.

The chain couples TRBV27 to TRBJ2-3; D is perhaps TRBD1 or TRBD2 (6 bases each). Trimming left V 0 bases short and J 8 bases short, with 18 bases between. The CDR3 is made up of 16 amino acids. Germline lookup yields CDR1 MNHEY and CDR2 SMNVEV (reference sequence). In DNA, the CDR3 is TGTGCCAGCAGTTTATCAGGGGGAGGTGGGATCTTTACGCAGTATTTT. Amino acid sequence: CASSLSGGGGIFTQYF.

This chain connects TRBV11-1 to TRBJ2-3, with 10 bases lining up with TRBD1. The CDR3 is 15 amino acids. Germline-derived CDR1 and CDR2 are SGHAT and FQDESV (reference sequence). The ends lost 3 bases at V and 6 bases at J; junction bases unmatched: 6. The CDR3 DNA reads as TGTGCCAGCAGCTTCGGGGACAGGGGCCTGGATACGCAGTATTTT. This sequence encodes CASSFGDRGLDTQYF.

This clone showed up just a few times. This sequence joins TRBV30 and TRBJ1-1; D is ambiguous. This CDR3 is built from 14 residues. The V end was cut by 0 bases, the J end by 0 bases, with 8 bases between. From germline, CDR1 is GTSNPN and CDR2 SVGIG (reference sequence). CDR3 in amino acids: CAWSVLKMNTEAFF. Written as DNA, the CDR3 is TGTGCCTGGAGTGTACTGAAAATGAACACTGAAGCTTTCTTT.

J is TRBJ2-7 and V is TRBV7-6; 9 nucleotides match TRBD2. V was pared by 4 bases and J by 3 bases, with 13 bases of the junction left unmatched. CDR3 size: 17 residues. Germline V lookup: CDR1 SGHVS, CDR2 FNYEAQ. CDR3 coding DNA: TGTGCCAGCAGCTCCTATGTAGCGGGAGTAAGTCTCTACGAGCAGTACTTC. Amino acids: CASSSYVAGVSLYEQYF.

This chain uses TRBV6-5 with TRBJ2-2, with D perhaps matching TRBD1 (5 bases). Trimming left V 5 bases short and J 3 bases short, with 7 bases between. Germline values: CDR1 MNHEY, CDR2 SVGAGI. This CDR3 has 13 amino acids. The CDR3 sequence is CASSMTDTGELFF. The CDR3 DNA sequence: TGTGCCAGCAGTATGACAGACACCGGGGAGCTGTTTTTT.

V and J are TRBV7-6 and TRBJ2-7; 10 bases are shared with TRBD2. CDR3 length: 16 residues. With V trimmed by 3 bases and J by 3 bases, 8 bases remained unmatched. CDR1 is SGHVS and CDR2 is FNYEAQ in the germline V gene. CDR3 amino acids: CASSFRTSGSLYEQYF. The CDR3 nucleotides read TGTGCCAGCAGCTTCAGGACTAGCGGATCCCTCTACGAGCAGTACTTC. Full variable domain (remainder filled in from reference TRBV7-6 and TRBJ2-7): GAGVSQSPRYKVTKRGQDVALRCDPISGHVSLYWYRQALGQGPEFLTYFNYEAQQDKSGLPNDRFSAERPEGSISTLTIQRTEQRDSAMYRCASSFRTSGSLYEQYFGPGTRLTVT.

The chain employs TRBV30 and TRBJ1-2; D is unclear. The germline gives CDR1 GTSNPN, CDR2 SVGIG (reference sequence). V lost 4 bases, J lost 5 bases, and 11 bases lay in between. The length of the CDR3 is 12 residues. DNA of the CDR3: TGTGCCTGGACCCCGGCCATTTATGGCTACACCTTC. Amino acid sequence: CAWTPAIYGYTF.

V gene TRBV7-3 combines with J gene TRBJ2-7, with D perhaps given as TRBD1 or TRBD2 (5 bases each). Trimming removed 1 base at V and 3 bases at J, with 19 bases between. CDR3 length: 17 amino acids. CDR1 and CDR2 (germline): SGHTA, FQGTGA. The CDR3, as DNA: TGTGCCAGCAGCTTAAAAGGGGTCCGGGACGGTTACTACGAGCAGTACTTC. Amino acid sequence: CASSLKGVRDGYYEQYF.

V and J are TRBV18 and TRBJ2-1; weak D call: TRBD2 (5 bases). The CDR3 is 11 amino acids. CDR1 is KGHSH, CDR2 LQKENI, per germline. The germline V and J ends were trimmed by 3 bases and 9 bases, with 6 bases remaining between them. CDR3 sequence reads: CASSPSVEQFF. CDR3 coding DNA: TGTGCCAGCTCACCTAGCGTTGAGCAGTTCTTC. The entire variable domain, with the rest obtained from reference TRBV18 and TRBJ2-1, is as follows: NAGVMQNPRHLVRRRGQEARLRCSPMKGHSHVYWYRQLPEEGLKFMVYLQKENIIDESGMPKERFSAEFPKEGPSILRIQQVVRGDSAAYFCASSPSVEQFFGPGTRLTVL.

J is TRBJ2-7 and V is TRBV11-2; 8 positions match TRBD1. Unmatched junction bases numbered 18, after V lost 0 bases and J lost 2 bases. Per the germline V gene, CDR1 is SGHAT and CDR2 is FQNNGV. The CDR3 sequence is 20 residues long. CDR3 sequence reads: CASSLDPPKSQGARPYEQYF. The CDR3 DNA follows: TGTGCCAGCAGCTTAGATCCACCTAAGTCCCAGGGGGCGCGACCCTACGAGCAGTACTTC.

The CDR3 region is CATLGQGWSGELFF. For the CDR3, the DNA is TGTGCCACCCTCGGACAGGGATGGTCCGGGGAGCTGTTTTTT. The chain combines TRBV19 with TRBJ2-2; 8 positions agree with TRBD1. The CDR3 is 14 residues long. V shed 10 bases, J shed 6 bases, and the junction held 10 bases outside the gene matches. Germline CDR1 and CDR2: LNHDA and SQIVND (reference sequence).

The CDR3 DNA follows: TGTGCCATCAAACCCAACATGGGAGGCAGCTACACCTTC. This gives the protein CAIKPNMGGSYTF. The chain carries TRBV10-3 and TRBJ1-2, with D uncertain. V shed 7 bases and J shed 9 bases, with 18 bases lying between them. There are 13 residues in the CDR3. Germline V gene lookup returns CDR1 ENHRY and CDR2 SYGVKD.

Ten or more counts support this clone. CDR3 sequence reads: CASSLKLAGENEQFF. DNA for the CDR3: TGCGCCAGCAGCTTGAAGCTAGCGGGAGAAAATGAGCAGTTCTTC. The rearrangement links TRBV5-1 to TRBJ2-1, with 10 bases that match TRBD2. This CDR3 spans 15 amino acids. Germline loops: CDR1 SGHRS, CDR2 YFSETQ. V shed 1 base and J 7 bases; nucleotides not matched to a gene: 5. Supplemented by reference TRBV5-1 and TRBJ2-1, the full variable domain reads KAGVTQTPRYLIKTRGQQVTLSCSPISGHRSVSWYQQTPGQGLQFLFEYFSETQRNKGNFPGRFSGRQFSNSRSEMNVSTLELGDSALYLCASSLKLAGENEQFFGPGTRLTVL.

This clone was observed once. J is TRBJ2-1 and V is TRBV28; D unclear. Germline CDR1 MDHEN, CDR2 SYDVKM. The CDR3 consists of 11 residues. Trimming took off 3 bases at V and 10 bases at J, with 7 bases between the two ends. CDR3 protein: CASSLNLEQFF. The CDR3 nucleotides are TGTGCCAGCAGTTTGAATTTGGAGCAGTTCTTC.

This clone was observed a few times. The CDR3 sequence: CASSQPGLQETQYF. CDR3 DNA sequence: TGTGCCAGCAGCCAACCGGGTCTCCAAGAGACCCAGTACTTC. This chain connects TRBV28 to TRBJ2-5; no clear D gene. Germline-derived CDR1 and CDR2 are MDHEN and SYDVKM. V was clipped by 6 bases and J by 1 base, with 12 bases between them. The CDR3 runs 14 residues.